Below, 17 T cell receptor beta chains from the same sample are listed, as sequenced in a study of cytomegalovirus exposure and HLA in healthy donors. Vbeta (60) and Jbeta (13) primers were used in the PCR. Profiling relied on immunoSEQ multiplex PCR, and the TCRdb table lists in-frame clones only, not all of them. Among approximately 160,000 clones listed, almost 80% were seen once. Sequencing was done on a sample of PBMCs. The receptor set was obtained from a male donor in good health and CMV-seronegative.

DNA for the CDR3: TGTGCCAGCAGCCACAACCAAAGCTCCTACAATGAGCAGTTCTTC. Its protein product is CASSHNQSSYNEQFF. The chain couples TRBV5-8 to TRBJ2-1; D ambiguous. The CDR3 has 15 amino acids. Trimming removed 4 bases at V and 0 bases at J, with 11 bases between. CDR1 is SGHTS, CDR2 YDEGEE, per germline.

In this sample, this clone turned up once. This chain uses TRBV9 with TRBJ2-5; a weak D match, TRBD2 (6 bases). Germline V gives CDR1 SGDLS, CDR2 YYNGEE. The CDR3 is 15 amino acids. Trimming took 0 bases from V and 1 from J, leaving 10 bases between them. CDR3 sequence (DNA): TGTGCCAGCAGCGTAGTAACGGGAGCCCAAGAGACCCAGTACTTC. Its translation: CASSVVTGAQETQYF.

In nucleotides, the CDR3 is TGCGCCAGCAGCCAAGAGTGGGCAGGGGGTAACTATGGCTACACCTTC. Protein: CASSQEWAGGNYGYTF. The chain carries TRBV4-1 and TRBJ1-2, with 7 nucleotides matching TRBD1. Germline V gene lookup returns CDR1 MGHRA and CDR2 YSYEKL. This CDR3 has 16 residues. V lost 0 bases and J lost 1; bases outside the gene matches: 5.

This rearrangement joins TRBV15 to TRBJ1-1, with D unresolved. V shed 5 bases and J shed 1 base, with 8 bases lying between them. CDR1 is LNHNV, CDR2 YYDKDF, per germline (reference sequence). The CDR3 contains 13 residues. CDR3 bases: TGTGCCACCAGCCTCCGAGGGAACACTGAAGCTTTCTTT. This gives the protein CATSLRGNTEAFF.

This clone was counted only a few times. The chain uses TRBV6-5 and TRBJ1-6; D possibly corresponds to TRBD1 (5 bases). The V and J ends lost 4 bases and 5 bases respectively, with 9 bases between them. CDR1 and CDR2 (germline): MNHEY, SVGAGI. This CDR3 has 14 amino acids. CDR3 in amino acids: CASSSGHNNSPLHF. The CDR3 DNA sequence: TGTGCCAGCAGTTCAGGACATAATAATTCACCCCTCCACTTT.

The chain is built from TRBV4-3 and TRBJ2-7, with D possibly being TRBD1 (6 bases). The CDR3 covers 15 residues. Trimming stripped 0 bases from V and 2 bases from J, with 11 bases between. CDR1 and CDR2 (germline): LGHNA, YSLEER. This chain's CDR3 is CASSQEGAGAYEQYF. The CDR3 nucleotides are TGCGCCAGCAGCCAAGAGGGTGCAGGGGCCTACGAGCAGTACTTC.

The chain combines TRBV5-6 with TRBJ2-1; 12 bases are a match to TRBD2. J was trimmed by 8 bases and V by 2 bases; bases with no gene match: 8. This CDR3 is 16 amino acids long. Germline V gene lookup returns CDR1 SGHDT and CDR2 YYEEEE. As DNA, the CDR3 is TGTGCCAGCAGCTTTCGACTAGCGGGAGTTATCGATGAGCAGTTCTTC. This sequence encodes CASSFRLAGVIDEQFF.

The chain has TRBV5-1 and TRBJ2-7; 8 positions agree with TRBD1. Losses at the gene ends were 0 bases for V and 2 bases for J; bases not matched to a gene: 4. The CDR3 totals 15 residues. The germline gives CDR1 SGHRS, CDR2 YFSETQ. CDR3 region: CASSLAGQGAYEQYF. The CDR3 DNA reads as TGCGCCAGCAGCTTGGCCGGACAGGGCGCCTACGAGCAGTACTTC.

The chain recombines TRBV7-9 with TRBJ2-7; D gene uncertain. The germline gives CDR1 SEHNR, CDR2 FQNEAQ (reference sequence). This CDR3 comprises 12 residues. V gave up 2 bases and J gave up 3 bases, with 5 bases separating them. This CDR3 reads CASSLNGYEQYF. The CDR3 nucleotides are TGTGCCAGCAGCTTAAACGGCTACGAGCAGTACTTC. Looking up the rest from reference TRBV7-9 and TRBJ2-7 gives the full variable domain: DTGVSQNPRHKITKRGQNVTFRCDPISEHNRLYWYRQTLGQGPEFLTYFQNEAQLEKSRLLSDRFSAERPKGSFSTLEIQRTEQGDSAMYLCASSLNGYEQYFGPGTRLTVT.

The CDR3 reads CASSQDTGKYEQYF. CDR3 DNA sequence: TGCGCCAGCAGCCAAGATACAGGGAAATACGAGCAGTACTTC. This rearrangement joins TRBV4-3 to TRBJ2-7; TRBD1 might be the D (6 bases). The CDR3 runs 14 residues. V lost 0 bases, J lost 4 bases, and 10 bases lay in between. Germline V gene data show CDR1 as LGHNA and CDR2 as YSLEER.

V and J are TRBV30 and TRBJ2-3, with D possibly being TRBD2 (6 bases). Trimming cost V 0 bases and J 2 bases, with 12 bases left between them. Germline V gene sequence: CDR1 GTSNPN, CDR2 SVGIG (reference sequence). The CDR3 covers 15 residues. CDR3 in amino acids: CAWSVGGGVTDTQYF. CDR3 nucleotide sequence: TGTGCCTGGAGTGTCGGGGGAGGTGTCACAGATACGCAGTATTTT.

This sequence joins TRBV27 and TRBJ2-1; D gene unclear. CDR3 length: 13 residues. V was clipped by 3 bases and J by 3 bases, with 6 bases between them. Germline CDR1 MNHEY, CDR2 SMNVEV (reference sequence). CDR3 sequence (DNA): TGTGCCAGCAGTTTCGGCGGCTACAATGAGCAGTTCTTC. It translates to CASSFGGYNEQFF.

The rearrangement joins TRBV6-5 to TRBJ1-4, with 9 bases that match TRBD1. CDR1 is MNHEY, CDR2 SVGAGI, per germline. The CDR3 covers 15 residues. V was clipped by 8 bases and J by 0 bases; unmatched bases: 4. CDR3 sequence: CASSRDRATNEKLFF. The CDR3 nucleotides are TGTGCCAGCTCCCGGGACAGGGCAACTAATGAAAAACTGTTTTTT.

The chain is built from TRBV4-3 and TRBJ1-6, with D possibly being TRBD1 (5 bases). V gave up 1 base and J gave up 10 bases, with 11 bases separating them. Germline V gene lookup returns CDR1 LGHNA and CDR2 YSLEER. The CDR3 consists of 14 residues. CDR3 sequence reads: CASSQASRVSPLHF. In DNA, the CDR3 is TGCGCCAGCAGCCAAGCTTCCAGGGTCTCACCCCTCCACTTT.

This chain connects TRBV7-9 to TRBJ2-2; 8 bases agree with TRBD1. Germline loops: CDR1 SEHNR, CDR2 FQNEAQ (reference sequence). V gave up 5 bases and J gave up 1 base; unmatched junction bases: 6. This CDR3 is 16 amino acids long. CDR3 sequence reads: CASSQLTGENTGELFF. CDR3 DNA: TGTGCCAGCAGCCAACTGACAGGGGAGAACACCGGGGAGCTGTTTTTT.

The chain combines TRBV19 with TRBJ1-1; no clear D. Germline lookup yields CDR1 LNHDA and CDR2 SQIVND (reference sequence). CDR3 length: 17 residues. The ends were cut back, 0 bases at V and 1 base at J, with 15 bases in the middle. CDR3 DNA sequence: TGTGCCAGTAGTATAGACGGGGAGGGAGGACCGAACACTGAAGCTTTCTTT. Protein product: CASSIDGEGGPNTEAFF.

The chain uses TRBV11-2 and TRBJ1-2, with 7 bases aligning to TRBD1. Per germline, CDR1 SGHAT and CDR2 FQNNGV. V gave up 4 bases and J gave up 3 bases; unmatched junction bases: 5. The CDR3 covers 14 residues. The CDR3 here is CASSSRGTHYGYTF. In DNA, the CDR3 is TGTGCCAGCAGCTCCAGGGGGACACACTATGGCTACACCTTC.